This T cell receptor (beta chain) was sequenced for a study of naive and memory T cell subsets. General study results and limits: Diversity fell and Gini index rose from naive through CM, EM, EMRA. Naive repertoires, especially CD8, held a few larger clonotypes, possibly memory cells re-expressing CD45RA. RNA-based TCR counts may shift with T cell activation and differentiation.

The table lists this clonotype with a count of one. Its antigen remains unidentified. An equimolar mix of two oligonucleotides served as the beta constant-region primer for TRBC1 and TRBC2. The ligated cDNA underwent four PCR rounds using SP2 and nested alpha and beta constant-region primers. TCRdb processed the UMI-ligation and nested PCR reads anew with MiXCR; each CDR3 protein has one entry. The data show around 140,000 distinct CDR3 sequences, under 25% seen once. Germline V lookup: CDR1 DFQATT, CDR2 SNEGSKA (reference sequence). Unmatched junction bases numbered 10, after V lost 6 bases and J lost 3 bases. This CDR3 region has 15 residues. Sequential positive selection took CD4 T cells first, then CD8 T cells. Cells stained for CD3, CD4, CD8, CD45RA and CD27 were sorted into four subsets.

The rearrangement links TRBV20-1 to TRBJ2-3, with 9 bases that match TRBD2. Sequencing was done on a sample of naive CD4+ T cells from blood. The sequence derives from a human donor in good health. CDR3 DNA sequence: TGCAGTGCATCTATTCTTGCGGGAGGGACAGATACGCAGTATTTT. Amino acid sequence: CSASILAGGTDTQYF.